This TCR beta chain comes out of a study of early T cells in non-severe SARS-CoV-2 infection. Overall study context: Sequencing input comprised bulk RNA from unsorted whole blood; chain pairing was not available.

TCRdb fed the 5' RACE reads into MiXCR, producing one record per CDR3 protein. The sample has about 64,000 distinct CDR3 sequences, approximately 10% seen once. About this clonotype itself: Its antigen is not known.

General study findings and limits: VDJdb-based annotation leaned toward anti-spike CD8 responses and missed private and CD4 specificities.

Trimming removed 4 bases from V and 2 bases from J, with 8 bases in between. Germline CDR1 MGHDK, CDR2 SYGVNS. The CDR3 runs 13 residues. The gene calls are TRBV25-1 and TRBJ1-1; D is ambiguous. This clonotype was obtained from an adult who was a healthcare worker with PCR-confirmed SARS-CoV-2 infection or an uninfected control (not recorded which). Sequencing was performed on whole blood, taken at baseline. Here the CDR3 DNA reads TGTGCCAGCAGTGGCCGGGCCAACACTGAAGCTTTCTTT. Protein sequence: CASSGRANTEAFF.